Described below is a single T cell receptor beta chain sequence and its context. Its cognate antigen is unknown. Vbeta (60) and Jbeta (13) primers were used in the PCR. In the study's own analysis: In a later analysis, 79 million or so unique TCR beta chains included roughly 11 million shared by two or more donors. TCRdb keeps only in-frame clones here, not all; method: immunoSEQ multiplex PCR. D and trimming come from the DNA, and the V and J calls and clone size come from that table. The sample includes about 110,000 clones, 60% to 85% of them seen just once. This specimen comes from a study of cytomegalovirus exposure and HLA in healthy donors. Study-wide findings and caveats: The study flagged about 150 TCR beta chains as cytomegalovirus-associated.

CDR1 is LNHDA and CDR2 is SQIVND in the germline V gene (reference sequence). The CDR3 loop spans 17 amino acids. Trimming removed 2 bases at V and 0 bases at J, with 14 bases between. The sequencing sample was made of PBMCs. The sequence was collected from a female donor in good health and CMV-seropositive. The chain has TRBV19 and TRBJ1-5; D unclear. The CDR3 bases are TGTGCCAGTAGTATAAGGACGGAGGCCTATAGCAATCAGCCCCAGCATTTT. It encodes CASSIRTEAYSNQPQHF.